This record concerns one T cell receptor (beta chain) sequence. This clone occurred a few times. Its antigen specificity is not known. Base qualities were left out, and no much larger clone turns up one base away. This entry is derived from a study of CD8+ T cells in alopecia areata (dated by TCRdb to 2016 to 2019). Concerning the study at large: The treated patients took part in an open-label pilot trial in which moderate-to-severe alopecia areata was treated with oral tofacitinib at 5 to 10 mg twice daily. High-throughput TCRbeta sequencing was used to examine T cell clonal expansion in alopecia areata in both the C3H/HeJ mouse model and human patients. Patients received tofacitinib for 6 to 18 months and were then followed off drug for 6 months to check for delayed response and recurrence. On the human side, TCRbeta sequencing was run on scalp tissue and on sorted CD4+ and CD8+ peripheral blood T cells from healthy controls and from alopecia areata patients with either patchy or totalis/universalis disease. Amplification of TCRbeta CDR3 regions was done by immunoSEQ multiplex PCR using 35 Vbeta forward primers and 13 Jbeta reverse primers. Clonality in the scalp was compared among normal scalp (n=4), patchy alopecia areata scalp (n=8), and alopecia totalis/universalis scalp (n=8). RNA was obtained with the PAXgene miRNA kit for fixed scalp, the miRNeasy kit for PBMCs, and the RNeasy kit for mouse skin. Tofacitinib-treated patients had biopsies at baseline and at 4 and 24 weeks of treatment, with a later scalp biopsy in several patients. Disease severity in treated patients was measured with the SALT score, which quantifies the percentage of affected scalp surface area. Beyond this particular receptor, the publication reports: Shared TCR sequences between patients were less evident than in mice, which may be partly attributable to HLA diversity in the patient population. Many expanded lesional clones were found to persist in scalp and blood during tofacitinib treatment, and relapse after treatment cessation may be partly explained by this persistence. Lesional scalp, especially in alopecia totalis/universalis, showed higher clonality and more expanded CD8+ clones than normal scalp, suggesting antigenic drive. Because the treated cohort was small and had only one nonresponder, larger studies are needed to examine links between baseline CD8+ expansion and response. Tofacitinib significantly lowered scalp clonality and the number of expanded CD8+ clones among the top 100 scalp clones. Unlike mouse skin, where gammadelta T cells dominate, normal human skin contains resident alphabeta T cells that get sequenced too, which complicates analysis of the scalp TCR repertoire.

Receptors were amplified or captured by the immunoSEQ multiplex PCR assay. For TCR sequencing, RNA was extracted from every sample and reverse transcribed into cDNA to serve as template. SuperScript III was used to make first-strand cDNA, primed with a 2:1 mix of oligo-dT and random hexamers. A synthetic immune receptor repertoire was used to measure amplification bias, and any remaining bias was corrected computationally. The authors' analysis ran thus. Raw reads were preprocessed for error removal, and CDR3 was defined according to IMGT conventions as running from the conserved cysteine to phenylalanine. Clonality was computed as 1 minus the Shannon entropy, with the entropy normalized by log2 of the number of productive unique TCRs. CD4 or CD8 identity of scalp clones was inferred by cross-referencing scalp TCRbeta sequences with sorted blood CD4 and CD8 repertoires. The clones in this table, taken by TCRdb from immuneACCESS, are in-frame only. Not every clone is retained; where verified, under half of the shortfall comes from an unresolved V gene, and the cause of the rest is unknown. V and J calls and clone size are copied from that table; D and trimming were computed from the DNA. Within this sample are fewer than 250,000 clones, with 30% to 40% of them counted one time only. The ten largest clones take up roughly 0.45% of the sample.

This specimen's treatment or condition label, per the study, means: oral pan-JAK inhibitor, 5-10 mg twice daily. Lesional scalp punch biopsies and peripheral blood were obtained from alopecia areata patients. PBMCs were isolated by density centrifugation and stained for CD3, CD4 and CD8, and CD4+ and CD8+ T cells were sorted on a FACSAria. The clonotype originates from a human donor with alopecia areata. Source: CD4+ T cells sorted from blood, taken between weeks 30 and 35, from a patient treated with tofacitinib.

The CDR3: CASSPTELPGYTF. The nucleotides read TGTGCCAGTAGCCCCACAGAGCTACCAGGCTACACCTTC. The rearranged segments are TRBV19 and TRBJ1-2; the D gene assignment is ambiguous. The CDR3 contains 13 residues, cysteine and phenylalanine counted. CDR3 DNA is the only sequence kept; it has 39 bases, read in frame from the first base. The V and J ends are trimmed by 6 bases and 8 bases, leaving 16 bases between them. CDR1 LNHDA and CDR2 SQIVND were looked up in the germline V gene (reference sequence).